This TCR beta chain was found in a study of blood T cell repertoires in COVID-19. In the authors' methods: The assay estimated nucleated cells by amplifying reference gene primers. The method was immunoSEQ multiplex PCR; TCRdb's version includes in-frame clones alone and lacks a portion of them. V, J and clone size were drawn from that table, and D and trimming were deduced from the DNA. This table holds approximately 440,000 clones, roughly 87% found once. The CDR3 runs 17 residues. Germline CDR1 LGHDT, CDR2 YNNKEL (reference sequence). V was shortened by 0 bases and J by 7 bases, with 16 bases between the two germline ends.

V is TRBV3-1 (or the pseudogene TRBV3-2) and J is TRBJ1-6; D remains unclear. The source of this sequence is a woman aged 18 to 35 who had recovered from COVID-19. The sequenced sample was PBMCs or T cells enriched from blood (not recorded which). The CDR3 reads CASSQDVTRMGNSPLHF. The CDR3 DNA is TGTGCCAGCAGCCAAGATGTAACTCGGATGGGCAATTCACCCCTCCACTTT.